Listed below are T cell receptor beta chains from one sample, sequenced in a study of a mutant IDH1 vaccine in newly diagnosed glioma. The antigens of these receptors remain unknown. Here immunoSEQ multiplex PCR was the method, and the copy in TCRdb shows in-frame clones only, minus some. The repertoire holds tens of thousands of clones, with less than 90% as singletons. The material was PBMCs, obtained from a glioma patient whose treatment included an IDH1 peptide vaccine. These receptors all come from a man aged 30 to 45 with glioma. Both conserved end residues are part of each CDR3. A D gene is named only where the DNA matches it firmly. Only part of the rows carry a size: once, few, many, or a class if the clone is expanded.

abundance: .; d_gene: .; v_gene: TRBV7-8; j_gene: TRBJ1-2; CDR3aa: CASSQRDYNYGYTF; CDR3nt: TGTGCCAGCAGCCAGAGGGATTATAACTATGGCTACACCTTC
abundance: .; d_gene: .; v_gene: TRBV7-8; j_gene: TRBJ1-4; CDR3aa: CASRPTNIEKLFF; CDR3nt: TGTGCCAGCAGACCAACTAATATTGAAAAACTGTTTTTT
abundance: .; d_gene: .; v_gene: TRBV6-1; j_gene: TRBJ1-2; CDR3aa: CASKREFWDYGYTF; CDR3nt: TGTGCCAGCAAACGCGAATTCTGGGACTATGGCTACACCTTC
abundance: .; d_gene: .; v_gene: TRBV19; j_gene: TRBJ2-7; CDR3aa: CASSIITGVLSEQYF; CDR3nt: TGTGCCAGTAGTATAATCACGGGAGTTCTGTCCGAGCAGTACTTC
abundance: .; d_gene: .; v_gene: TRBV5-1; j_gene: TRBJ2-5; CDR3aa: CASRQDNSPNRYQETQYF; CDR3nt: TGCGCCAGCAGACAGGATAATTCGCCCAACAGGTACCAAGAGACCCAGTACTTC
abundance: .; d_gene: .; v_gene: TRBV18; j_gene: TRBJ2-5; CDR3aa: CASSPSRSQETQYF; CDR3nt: TGTGCCAGCTCACCGAGTAGATCCCAAGAGACCCAGTACTTC
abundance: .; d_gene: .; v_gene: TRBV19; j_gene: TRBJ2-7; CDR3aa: CASSTARLDTSYEQYF; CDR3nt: TGTGCCAGTAGTACCGCGCGGTTGGATACCTCCTACGAGCAGTACTTC
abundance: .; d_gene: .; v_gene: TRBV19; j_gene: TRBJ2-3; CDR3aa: CASSGGGQPTDTQYF; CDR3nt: TGTGCCAGCTCCGGCGGGGGACAGCCGACAGATACGCAGTATTTT
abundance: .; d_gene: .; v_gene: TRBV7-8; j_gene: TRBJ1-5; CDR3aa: CASSRETGNQPQHF; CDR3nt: TGTGCCAGCAGCCGCGAGACTGGGAATCAGCCCCAGCATTTT
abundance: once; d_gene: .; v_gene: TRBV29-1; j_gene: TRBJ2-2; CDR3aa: CSALGGNTGELFF; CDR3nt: TGCAGCGCCTTGGGAGGGAACACCGGGGAGCTGTTTTTT
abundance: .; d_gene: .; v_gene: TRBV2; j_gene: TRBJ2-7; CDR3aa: CASSLGAAYEQYF; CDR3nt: TGTGCCAGCAGTCTGGGGGCGGCCTACGAGCAGTACTTC
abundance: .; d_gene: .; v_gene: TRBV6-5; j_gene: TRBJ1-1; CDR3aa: CASRIMGRGNTEAFF; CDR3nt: TGTGCCAGCAGAATTATGGGAAGGGGGAACACTGAAGCTTTCTTT
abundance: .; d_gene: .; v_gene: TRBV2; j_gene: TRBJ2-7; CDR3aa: CASMEAYEQYF; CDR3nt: TGTGCCAGCATGGAAGCCTACGAGCAGTACTTC
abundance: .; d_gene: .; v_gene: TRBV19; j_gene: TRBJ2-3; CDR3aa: CASSSRATQYF; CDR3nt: TGTGCCAGTAGTTCGAGGGCTACGCAGTATTTT
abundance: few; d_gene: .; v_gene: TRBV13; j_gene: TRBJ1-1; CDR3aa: CASSLAGLGFTEAFF; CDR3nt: TGTGCCAGCAGCTTAGCCGGACTGGGCTTCACTGAAGCTTTCTTT
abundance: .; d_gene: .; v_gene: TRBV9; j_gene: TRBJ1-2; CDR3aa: CASSVAYGYTF; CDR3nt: TGTGCCAGCAGCGTAGCCTATGGCTACACCTTC
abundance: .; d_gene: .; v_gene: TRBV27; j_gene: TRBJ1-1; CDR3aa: CASSSLNMGPEAFF; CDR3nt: TGTGCCAGCAGTTCCCTTAACATGGGGCCTGAAGCTTTCTTT
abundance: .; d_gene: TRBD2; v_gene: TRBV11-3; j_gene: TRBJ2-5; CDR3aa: CASSVGGAETQYF; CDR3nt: TGTGCCAGCAGCGTCGGGGGGGCGGAGACCCAGTACTTC
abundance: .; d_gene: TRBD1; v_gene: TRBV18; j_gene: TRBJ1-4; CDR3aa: CASSLDRGLNEKLFF; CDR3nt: TGTGCCAGCTCGCTAGACAGGGGGCTGAATGAAAAACTGTTTTTT
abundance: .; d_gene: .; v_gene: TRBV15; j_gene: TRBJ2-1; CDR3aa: CATSRDLREQFF; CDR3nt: TGTGCCACCAGCAGAGATCTAAGGGAGCAGTTCTTC
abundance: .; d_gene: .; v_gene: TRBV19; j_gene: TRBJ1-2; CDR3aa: CASSTSGGGPSYGYTF; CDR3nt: TGTGCCAGTAGTACTTCCGGCGGTGGGCCCTCCTATGGCTACACCTTC
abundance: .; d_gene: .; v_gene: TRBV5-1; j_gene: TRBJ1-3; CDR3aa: CASSVATLSSGNTIYF; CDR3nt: TGCGCCAGCAGCGTGGCGACTCTGAGCTCTGGAAACACCATATATTTT